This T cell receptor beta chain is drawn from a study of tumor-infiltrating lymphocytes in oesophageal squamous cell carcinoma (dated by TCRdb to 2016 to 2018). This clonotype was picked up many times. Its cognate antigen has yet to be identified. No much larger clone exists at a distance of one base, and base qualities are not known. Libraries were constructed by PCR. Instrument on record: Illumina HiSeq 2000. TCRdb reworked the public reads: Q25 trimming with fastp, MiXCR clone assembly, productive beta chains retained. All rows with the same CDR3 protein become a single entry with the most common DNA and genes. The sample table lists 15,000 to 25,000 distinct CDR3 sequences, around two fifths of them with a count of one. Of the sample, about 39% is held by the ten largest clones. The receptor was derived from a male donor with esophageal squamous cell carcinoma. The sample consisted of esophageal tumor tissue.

The DNA sequence follows: TGTGCCACCAGTGATTTTCGAGGGACCTTCACAGATACGCAGTATTTT. This gives the protein CATSDFRGTFTDTQYF. The V and J segments used are TRBV24-1 and TRBJ2-3, with the D segment possibly TRBD1 or TRBD2, each aligning over 5 bases. V sheds 1 base and J sheds 2 bases, leaving 12 bases between their ends. The CDR3 starts with the cysteine, ends with the phenylalanine, and has 16 residues. Only the CDR3 region is kept as DNA, spanning 48 bases read in frame from base 1. From the germline V gene, CDR1 is KGHDR and CDR2 is SFDVKD.